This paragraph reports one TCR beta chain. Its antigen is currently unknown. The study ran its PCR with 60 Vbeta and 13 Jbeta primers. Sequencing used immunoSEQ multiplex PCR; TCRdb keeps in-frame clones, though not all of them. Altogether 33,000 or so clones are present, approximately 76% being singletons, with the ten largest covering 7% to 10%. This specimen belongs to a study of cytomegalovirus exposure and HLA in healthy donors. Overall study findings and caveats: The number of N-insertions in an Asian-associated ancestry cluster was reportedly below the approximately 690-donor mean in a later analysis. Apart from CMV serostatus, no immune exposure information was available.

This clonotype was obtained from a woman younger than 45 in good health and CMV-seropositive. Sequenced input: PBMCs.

This CDR3 reads CASETGTGGDQPQHF. CDR3 in DNA: TGTGCCAGCGAAACCGGGACAGGGGGGGATCAGCCCCAGCATTTT. This chain joins TRBV2 and TRBJ1-5; 11 bases fit TRBD1. CDR1 is SNHLY and CDR2 is FYNNEI in the germline V gene. Trimming cost V 8 bases and J 5 bases; bases outside gene matches: 8. The CDR3 loop spans 15 amino acids.